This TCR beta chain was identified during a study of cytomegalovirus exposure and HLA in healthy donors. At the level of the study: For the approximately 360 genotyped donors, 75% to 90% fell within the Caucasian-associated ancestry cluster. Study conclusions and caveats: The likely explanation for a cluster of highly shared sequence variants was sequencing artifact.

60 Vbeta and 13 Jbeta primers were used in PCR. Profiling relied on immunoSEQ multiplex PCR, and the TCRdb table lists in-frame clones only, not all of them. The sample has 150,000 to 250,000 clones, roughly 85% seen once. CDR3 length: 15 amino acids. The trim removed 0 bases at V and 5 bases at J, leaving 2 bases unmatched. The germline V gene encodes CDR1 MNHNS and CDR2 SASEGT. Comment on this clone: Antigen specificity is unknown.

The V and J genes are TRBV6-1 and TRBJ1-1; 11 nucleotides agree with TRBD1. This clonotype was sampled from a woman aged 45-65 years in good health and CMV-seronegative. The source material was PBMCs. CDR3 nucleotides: TGTGCCAGCAGTGAAGCTAGGGACAGGGGGACTGAAGCTTTCTTT. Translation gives CASSEARDRGTEAFF.